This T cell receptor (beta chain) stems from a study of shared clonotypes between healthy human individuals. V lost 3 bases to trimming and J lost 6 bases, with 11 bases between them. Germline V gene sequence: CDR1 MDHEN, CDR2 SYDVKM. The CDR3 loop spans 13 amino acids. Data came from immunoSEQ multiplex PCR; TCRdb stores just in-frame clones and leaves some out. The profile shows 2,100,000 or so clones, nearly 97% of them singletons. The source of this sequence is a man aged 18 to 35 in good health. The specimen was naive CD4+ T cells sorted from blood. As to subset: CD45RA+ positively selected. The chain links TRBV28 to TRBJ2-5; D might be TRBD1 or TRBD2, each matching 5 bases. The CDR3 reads CASSFGGQKTQYF. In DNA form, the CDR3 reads TGTGCCAGCAGTTTTGGGGGTCAGAAGACCCAGTACTTC.